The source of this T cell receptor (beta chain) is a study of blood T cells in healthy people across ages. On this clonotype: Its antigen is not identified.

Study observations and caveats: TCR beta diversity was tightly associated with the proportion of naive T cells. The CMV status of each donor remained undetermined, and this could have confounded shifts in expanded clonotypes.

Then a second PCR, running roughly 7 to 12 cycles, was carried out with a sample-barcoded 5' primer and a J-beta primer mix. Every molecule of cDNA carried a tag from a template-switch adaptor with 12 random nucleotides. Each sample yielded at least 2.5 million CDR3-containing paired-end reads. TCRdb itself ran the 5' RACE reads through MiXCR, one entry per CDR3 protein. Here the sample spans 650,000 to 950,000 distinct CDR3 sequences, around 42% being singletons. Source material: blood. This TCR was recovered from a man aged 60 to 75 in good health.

CDR3 in amino acids: CASSPRVFSYNEQFF. CDR3 nucleotide sequence: TGTGCCAGCAGCCCAAGGGTATTCTCCTACAATGAGCAGTTCTTC. The rearrangement links TRBV7-2 to TRBJ2-1; no firm D call. CDR1 and CDR2 from the germline V gene are SGHTA and FQGNSA. The CDR3 is 15 residues long. The ends were cut back, 5 bases at V and 0 bases at J, with 11 bases in the middle.